This T cell receptor (beta chain) comes out of a study of T cells in Graves' hyperthyroidism and ophthalmopathy. The V gene's germline CDR1 is SNHLY and CDR2 FYNNEI. The V segment lost 3 bases and the J segment 4 bases; nucleotides outside the gene matches: 0. This CDR3 has 13 residues. Participants, patients aged 18 to 65, had newly diagnosed hyperthyroidism with a duration under 2 months. Clinical symptoms, serum thyroxine and TRAb, thyroid ultrasound and orbital computed tomography together formed the diagnostic basis. PBMCs were derived from about 9.1 ml fresh peripheral blood. Overall study findings and caveats: Blood held most thyroid clonotypes expanded above 0.001 frequency.

Ten or more counts support this clonotype. Its antigen remains unknown. Amplification targeted TCR beta CDR3 regions from RNA transcripts. HTBI primers were employed in a first-round RT-PCR of the TCR CDR3. Via MiXCR, TCRdb re-called the multiplex PCR reads, giving one row per CDR3 protein. This sample has roughly 500,000 distinct CDR3 sequences, with about 15% found just once. Input material: blood. This clonotype was sampled from a woman in her thirties with Graves' hyperthyroidism that later progressed to Graves' ophthalmopathy. This chain connects TRBV2 to TRBJ2-5; 9 bases agree with TRBD2. CDR3 bases: TGTGCCAGCAGTGAGCGGGAGGGAGAGACCCAGTACTTC. Its protein product is CASSEREGETQYF.